This is a list of T cell receptor beta chains from one sample in a study of cytomegalovirus exposure and HLA in healthy donors. TCRdb's copy holds only in-frame clones and misses some; the assay was immunoSEQ multiplex PCR. The sample includes 100,000 to 150,000 clones, roughly three quarters seen only once; the top ten take less than 1.1%. Sequencing input: PBMCs. The receptors derive from a woman aged 25 to 45 in good health and CMV-seronegative. Both conserved end residues are part of each CDR3. Fields, in order: clone size, CDR3 length, J gene, D gene, V gene, CDR3 DNA, CDR3 protein. D genes are given only for firm matches. Clone size is given for some rows only: seen once, a few or many times, or a class if the clone is expanded.

>NA|14|TRBJ1-2|NA|TRBV5-5
TGTGCCAGCAGCTTGGACAGACCAAACTATGGCTACACCTTC
CASSLDRPNYGYTF
>few|16|TRBJ2-5|TRBD2|TRBV9
TGTGCCAGCAGCGGGATCGGCGGGGGGGTGGAAGAGACCCAGTACTTC
CASSGIGGGVEETQYF
>few|17|TRBJ2-5|TRBD2|TRBV27
TGTGCCAGCAGTGGAAGAAGGGGAGCGGGGGGGCCAGGGACCCAGTACTTC
CASSGRRGAGGPGTQYF
>NA|15|TRBJ1-5|NA|TRBV5-1
TGCGCCAGCAGCTTGGAAGGGAGGGCCAATCAGCCCCAGCATTTT
CASSLEGRANQPQHF
>NA|13|TRBJ1-2|NA|TRBV19
TGTGCCAGTACTCCGACAGCGTACTATGGCTACACCTTC
CASTPTAYYGYTF
>once|14|TRBJ1-1|NA|TRBV9
TGTGCCAGCAGCGTTAAGGGGCCGAACACTGAAGCTTTCTTT
CASSVKGPNTEAFF
>NA|9|TRBJ2-1|NA|TRBV20-1
TGCAGTGCTGGTGCGGGGAACTTCTTC
CSAGAGNFF
>NA|15|TRBJ2-7|TRBD1|TRBV7-9
TGTGCCAGCAGCTTCTCTCCACAGGGGCTGGACGAGCAGTACTTC
CASSFSPQGLDEQYF
>NA|14|TRBJ2-3|NA|TRBV11-2
TGTGCCAGCAGCTTAGCAACTAGCACAGATACGCAGTATTTT
CASSLATSTDTQYF
>few|17|TRBJ1-5|NA|TRBV21-1
TGTGCCAGCAGCAAAGCGTACGAGACACCCAGCAATCAGCCCCAGCATTTT
CASSKAYETPSNQPQHF
>NA|15|TRBJ1-1|TRBD1|TRBV5-1
TGCGCCAGCAGATATGGACAGGGGGAGGTCACTGAAGCTTTCTTT
CASRYGQGEVTEAFF
>NA|15|TRBJ1-5|NA|TRBV12-5
TGTGCTAGTGGTTTGTGGGAGTGGAGCAATCAGCCCCAGCATTTT
CASGLWEWSNQPQHF
>few|15|TRBJ1-2|TRBD1|TRBV7-8
TGTGCCAGCAGTCGAGGTACGGGACAGGGCTATGGCTACACCTTC
CASSRGTGQGYGYTF
>once|13|TRBJ1-1|NA|TRBV12-5
TGTGCTAGTGGTTCCGAGAAGAACACTGAAGCTTTCTTT
CASGSEKNTEAFF
>NA|13|TRBJ1-2|NA|TRBV6-5
TGTGCCAGCAGCTCCAGACATGGCAGTGGCTACACCTTC
CASSSRHGSGYTF
>NA|15|TRBJ1-2|TRBD1|TRBV28
TGTGCCAGCAGTTTATTCGGACAGGGCAATCATGGCTACACCTTC
CASSLFGQGNHGYTF
>NA|13|TRBJ2-7|NA|TRBV11-3
TGTGCCAGCAGCTTAACAGTTAACTACGAGCAGTACTTC
CASSLTVNYEQYF
>NA|16|TRBJ2-3|NA|TRBV21-1
TGTGCCAGCAGCAAAGTAACTAGCGGGGGGGGAGATACGCAGTATTTT
CASSKVTSGGGDTQYF
>NA|15|TRBJ2-1|NA|TRBV7-2
TGTGCCAGCAGCTTAGCGGCAGGTTCCTACAATGAGCAGTTCTTC
CASSLAAGSYNEQFF
>NA|11|TRBJ1-2|NA|TRBV6-6
TGTGCCAGCAAACACAGGGATGGCTACACCTTC
CASKHRDGYTF
>NA|12|TRBJ2-5|NA|TRBV5-1
TGCGCCAGCAGCTTGGACGGAGAGACCCAGTACTTC
CASSLDGETQYF
>NA|22|TRBJ2-3|TRBD2|TRBV7-3
TGTGCCAGCAGCTTAAGGGCGGTGCGGCTAGCGGGGGGGCCGAGGGTCGCAGATACGCAGTATTTT
CASSLRAVRLAGGPRVADTQYF